What follows are 14 T cell receptor beta chains derived from one specimen sequenced in a study of PD-L1 blockade in urothelial cancer. The method was immunoSEQ multiplex PCR; TCRdb's version includes in-frame clones alone and lacks a portion of them. The sample consists of tens of thousands of clones, roughly 86% of them appearing once. The source was PBMCs, collected around atezolizumab (anti-PD-L1) treatment. The receptors derive from a man between 60 and 70 years old with urothelial cancer.

The rearrangement joins TRBV5-1 to TRBJ1-4; D unresolved. The CDR3 consists of 14 residues. V was cut by 0 bases and J by 0 bases, with 3 bases left in between. Germline V lookup: CDR1 SGHRS, CDR2 YFSETQ. The CDR3 coding sequence is TGCGCCAGCAGCTTGGCTACAACTAATGAAAAACTGTTTTTT. The encoded protein is CASSLATTNEKLFF.

CDR3 sequence (DNA): TGTGCCAGTAGTATCGGCGAGGTCAGGGTGGACGAGCAGTACTTC. It is translated as CASSIGEVRVDEQYF. The chain employs TRBV19 and TRBJ2-7, with D maybe TRBD1 (5 bases). V shed 3 bases and J shed 5 bases, with 17 bases lying between them. Germline V lookup: CDR1 LNHDA, CDR2 SQIVND (reference sequence). The CDR3 spans 15 residues.

The chain couples TRBV27 to TRBJ2-6; no firm D call. The CDR3 extends over 18 amino acids. Germline CDR1 reads MNHEY; CDR2 reads SMNVEV (reference sequence). V was cut by 2 bases and J by 1 base, with 15 bases left in between. CDR3 bases: TGTGCCAGCAGTTTAGAGTCCCCATCCTTTTCTGGGGCCAACGTCCTGACTTTC. Encoded protein: CASSLESPSFSGANVLTF.

The CDR3 bases are TGTGCCAGCAGCTTTTGGACTAGCGGGGGGACAGATACGCAGTATTTT. It encodes CASSFWTSGGTDTQYF. The chain recombines TRBV7-9 with TRBJ2-3, with 14 bases matching TRBD2. J gave up 3 bases and V 3 bases, and 2 bases lay outside the gene matches. CDR1 is SEHNR, CDR2 FQNEAQ, per germline (reference sequence). The CDR3 has 16 amino acids.

V and J are TRBV9 and TRBJ1-2, with TRBD1 matching 7 bases. The CDR3 has 15 amino acids. With V trimmed by 0 bases and J by 5 bases, 7 bases remained unmatched. Germline-derived CDR1 and CDR2 are SGDLS and YYNGEE. The CDR3 here is CASSVEGAPGYGYTF. The CDR3 DNA reads as TGTGCCAGCAGCGTAGAGGGGGCGCCTGGGTATGGCTACACCTTC. Filled out from reference TRBV9 and TRBJ1-2, the complete variable domain reads DSGVTQTPKHLITATGQRVTLRCSPRSGDLSVYWYQQSLDQGLQFLIQYYNGEERAKGNILERFSAQQFPDLHSELNLSSLELGDSALYFCASSVEGAPGYGYTFGSGTRLTVV.

In DNA, the CDR3 is TGTGCCAGCAGTCCCGGGTACAACATTCAGTACTTC. The encoded protein is CASSPGYNIQYF. This chain links TRBV6-5 with TRBJ2-4; unclear D gene. The CDR3 is made up of 12 amino acids. Germline CDR1 reads MNHEY; CDR2 reads SVGAGI. V was shortened by 5 bases and J by 7 bases, with 9 bases between the two germline ends.

This chain joins TRBV2 and TRBJ2-5; D is undetermined. The CDR3 spans 11 residues. Trimming removed 5 bases at V and 6 bases at J, with 7 bases between. Germline CDR1 and CDR2: SNHLY and FYNNEI. The CDR3 DNA reads as TGTGCCAGCAGTTTCGAGCAGACCCAGTACTTC. Translating it yields CASSFEQTQYF.

The rearrangement links TRBV15 to TRBJ2-1; D unclear. Deletions cut 8 bases from V and 8 bases from J, with 19 bases between. The CDR3 loop spans 14 amino acids. Germline CDR1 is LNHNV and CDR2 is YYDKDF (reference sequence). The CDR3 bases are TGTGCCACCGCACCGCTAGACCCGCCCCATGAGCAGTTCTTC. The encoded protein is CATAPLDPPHEQFF.

The genes are TRBV28 and TRBJ2-7, with D unresolved. CDR1 and CDR2 (germline): MDHEN, SYDVKM. V gave up 6 bases and J gave up 2 bases, with 14 bases separating them. This CDR3 contains 14 residues. This CDR3 reads CASSSDLLAYEQYF. The CDR3 DNA sequence: TGTGCCAGCAGCTCAGATTTGCTGGCCTACGAGCAGTACTTC.

CDR3 coding DNA: TGTGCCAGCAGCATTCGGGGGAGCCCGCGAGCTTTCTTT. It specifies CASSIRGSPRAFF. The J gene is TRBJ1-1, the V gene TRBV11-2; a possible D gene is TRBD1 (5 bases). The germline gives CDR1 SGHAT, CDR2 FQNNGV. V was trimmed by 5 bases and J by 10 bases, leaving 17 bases between them. This CDR3 spans 13 amino acids.

V and J are TRBV6-4 and TRBJ1-1; D possibly corresponds to TRBD1 (6 bases). Germline V gene data show CDR1 as MRHNA and CDR2 as SNTAGT. The CDR3 contains 13 residues. The V end lost 5 bases, the J end lost 3 bases, and 10 bases lay between the germline ends. The CDR3 loop reads CASSRDTDTEAFF. The CDR3 DNA sequence: TGTGCCAGCAGTAGGGACACAGACACTGAAGCTTTCTTT.

This chain uses TRBV5-4 with TRBJ2-7, with 12 bases aligning to TRBD1. The germline gives CDR1 SGHNT, CDR2 YYREEE (reference sequence). Trimming removed 4 bases from V and 6 bases from J; junction bases left unmatched: 11. The CDR3 contains 16 residues. CDR3 region: CASSKEMGQGAGEQYF. CDR3 bases: TGTGCCAGCAGCAAGGAAATGGGACAGGGGGCCGGCGAGCAGTACTTC.

V usage is TRBV9 and J usage is TRBJ1-4; TRBD1 is a possible D gene (5 bases). Trimming removed 0 bases at V and 5 bases at J, with 14 bases between. The CDR3 covers 16 residues. CDR1 is SGDLS, CDR2 YYNGEE, per germline. Here the CDR3 reads CASSVVFRAKNEKLFF. CDR3 in DNA: TGTGCCAGCAGCGTAGTTTTCAGGGCTAAGAATGAAAAACTGTTTTTT. Together with reference TRBV9 and TRBJ1-4, the CDR3 gives the full variable domain: DSGVTQTPKHLITATGQRVTLRCSPRSGDLSVYWYQQSLDQGLQFLIQYYNGEERAKGNILERFSAQQFPDLHSELNLSSLELGDSALYFCASSVVFRAKNEKLFFGSGTQLSVL.

The V and J genes are TRBV30 and TRBJ1-1; D unclear. The germline V gene has CDR1 GTSNPN and CDR2 SVGIG (reference sequence). This CDR3 spans 13 amino acids. Trimming left V 1 base short and J 0 bases short, with 6 bases between. CDR3 protein: CAWSEELNTEAFF. The CDR3 DNA reads as TGTGCCTGGAGTGAAGAGTTGAACACTGAAGCTTTCTTT. Variable domain in full (rest from reference TRBV30 and TRBJ1-1): SQTIHQWPATLVQPVGSPLSLECTVEGTSNPNLYWYRQAAGRGLQLLFYSVGIGQISSEVPQNLSASRPQDRQFILSSKKLLLSDSGFYLCAWSEELNTEAFFGQGTRLTVV.